This passage covers 9 T cell receptor beta chains from one sample sequenced in a study of blood T cell repertoires in COVID-19. Some clones are missing from TCRdb's copy, which holds only in-frame ones; the method was immunoSEQ multiplex PCR. The table shows some 76,000 clones, with roughly 90% occurring only once. Sequences were obtained from peripheral blood. The receptors stem from a man older than 75 in a cohort sampled during active COVID-19.

The chain joins TRBV7-2 to TRBJ2-3; tentative D call: TRBD2 (5 bases). CDR1 and CDR2 from the germline V gene are SGHTA and FQGNSA. Trimming stripped 5 bases from V and 5 bases from J, with 17 bases between. This CDR3 has 15 amino acids. The CDR3 nucleotides read TGTGCCAGCAGCGCTACCCCGGGGATGGAAGATACGCAGTATTTT. It translates to CASSATPGMEDTQYF.

The J gene is TRBJ2-7, the V gene TRBV19; D is perhaps TRBD1 (6 bases). The CDR3 spans 14 residues. Deletions cut 3 bases from V and 2 bases from J, with 11 bases between. Looked up from germline, CDR1 is LNHDA and CDR2 is SQIVND (reference sequence). The chain's CDR3 is CASSMQGLPYEQYF. The DNA of the CDR3 is TGTGCCAGTAGTATGCAGGGGCTCCCCTACGAGCAGTACTTC.

V and J are TRBV6-5 and TRBJ2-5; D is unclear. Looked up from germline, CDR1 is MNHEY and CDR2 is SVGAGI. The germline V and J ends were trimmed by 5 bases and 1 base, with 8 bases remaining between them. The CDR3 sequence is 13 residues long. The CDR3 region has the DNA TGTGCCAGCAGTCTGTTCTTCCAAGAGACCCAGTACTTC. Translation gives CASSLFFQETQYF.

The chain joins TRBV27 to TRBJ1-6; TRBD1 matches 7 bases. The CDR3 length is 14 residues. Germline V gene data show CDR1 as MNHEY and CDR2 as SMNVEV (reference sequence). V shed 7 bases, J shed 5 bases, and the junction held 5 bases outside the gene matches. This CDR3 reads CASNAGTDNSPLHF. CDR3 in DNA: TGTGCCAGCAACGCCGGGACAGATAATTCACCCCTCCACTTT.

This chain uses TRBV6-5 with TRBJ1-5; TRBD1 agrees at 7 bases. Trimming cost V 4 bases and J 6 bases; bases outside gene matches: 12. The CDR3 has 16 amino acids. Germline values: CDR1 MNHEY, CDR2 SVGAGI. This chain's CDR3 is CASSSHRGVKGQPQHF. The DNA for the CDR3 is TGTGCCAGCAGTTCTCACAGGGGCGTTAAAGGTCAGCCCCAGCATTTT.

V usage is TRBV6-5 and J usage is TRBJ1-5; 9 nucleotides line up with TRBD1. The germline V gene encodes CDR1 MNHEY and CDR2 SVGAGI. The CDR3 has 15 residues. V lost 6 bases and J lost 6; bases outside the gene matches: 9. The CDR3, as DNA: TGTGCCAGCAGCCGGGACAGGGAAAGAAGTCAGCCCCAGCATTTT. It yields the protein CASSRDRERSQPQHF.

The chain combines TRBV19 with TRBJ1-2; a weak D match, TRBD1 (6 bases). This CDR3 is 15 amino acids long. V shed 5 bases and J shed 0 bases, with 13 bases lying between them. CDR1 and CDR2 from the germline V gene are LNHDA and SQIVND (reference sequence). CDR3 sequence reads: CASSQGTFSNYGYTF. The CDR3 nucleotides read TGTGCCAGTAGTCAGGGGACGTTCTCTAACTATGGCTACACCTTC.

The chain recombines TRBV19 with TRBJ2-3; 9 nucleotides align to TRBD1. The CDR3 has 13 amino acids. Trimming cost V 5 bases and J 5 bases; bases outside gene matches: 2. The germline gives CDR1 LNHDA, CDR2 SQIVND (reference sequence). CDR3 sequence (DNA): TGTGCCAGTAGTGCGGACAGGGGAGATACGCAGTATTTT. Its protein is CASSADRGDTQYF. Full variable domain (rest looked up from reference TRBV19 and TRBJ2-3): DGGITQSPKYLFRKEGQNVTLSCEQNLNHDAMYWYRQDPGQGLRLIYYSQIVNDFQKGDIAEGYSVSREKKESFPLTVTSAQKNPTAFYLCASSADRGDTQYFGPGTRLTVL.

The CDR3 DNA reads as TGTGCCAGCAGCCCCGGACAGGGTAGGGCCAAAAACATTCAGTACTTC. Translated, it gives CASSPGQGRAKNIQYF. This chain joins TRBV3-1 (or the pseudogene TRBV3-2) and TRBJ2-4; 8 nucleotides agree with TRBD1. This CDR3 comprises 16 residues. Looked up from germline, CDR1 is LGHDT and CDR2 is YNNKEL (reference sequence). V dropped 4 bases and J dropped 1; count of bases not matched to a gene: 6.